One sample yielded the 32 T cell receptor beta chains listed below, sequenced in a study of T cells after yellow fever vaccination (dated by TCRdb to between 2018 and 2020). The library was obtained by 5' RACE. Sequencing used an Illumina NovaSeq 6000. TCRdb took the public reads, trimmed them with fastp at Q25, ran MiXCR for clone calling and kept in-frame beta chains. Entries are consolidated by CDR3 protein sequence, retaining the most common genes and DNA. The sample profile shows some 400,000 distinct CDR3 sequences; 15% to 20% of them were found once. Roughly 19% of the sample lies in the top ten. The treatment or condition label, as the study defines it: live attenuated yellow fever vaccine strain. Sequences were derived from PBMCs, sampled before the yellow fever booster vaccination. These receptors originate from a young man who received the YFV17D yellow fever vaccine.

The chain recombines TRBV12-3 or TRBV12-4 with TRBJ2-1; 10 bases are shared with TRBD2. The CDR3 is 14 residues long. The V segment lost 4 bases and the J segment 10 bases; nucleotides outside the gene matches: 7. This chain's CDR3 is CASSSSGGAGEQFF. The CDR3 coding sequence is TGTGCCAGCAGTTCCAGCGGGGGGGCTGGAGAGCAGTTCTTC.

This sequence joins TRBV2 and TRBJ1-2, with D unresolved. Germline loops: CDR1 SNHLY, CDR2 FYNNEI. The V end lost 9 bases, the J end lost 5 bases, and 19 bases lay between the germline ends. CDR3 length: 14 amino acids. The CDR3: CASVTRTDPYGYTF. Written as DNA, the CDR3 is TGTGCCAGTGTGACTCGGACCGACCCGTATGGCTACACCTTC.

V is TRBV6-2 or TRBV6-3 and J is TRBJ2-7, with 8 bases identical to TRBD2. CDR1 and CDR2 (germline): MNHEY, SVGEGT. This CDR3 is 13 amino acids long. Losses at the gene ends were 4 bases for V and 7 bases for J; bases not matched to a gene: 6. Here the CDR3 DNA reads TGTGCCAGCAGTTTCGTTAGACTAGCGGAGCAGTACTTC. Translation: CASSFVRLAEQYF.

This clonotype was seen a few times. This chain uses TRBV7-2 with TRBJ1-1; 11 nucleotides line up with TRBD1. The V gene end was trimmed by 5 bases and the J gene end by 1 base; junction bases not matched to a gene: 18. This CDR3 contains 20 residues. CDR1 is SGHTA, CDR2 FQGNSA, per germline. CDR3 region: CASSPYLRTGGVSGNTEAFF. In nucleotides, the CDR3 is TGTGCCAGCAGCCCATATCTCCGGACAGGGGGCGTCTCCGGGAACACTGAAGCTTTCTTT.

This sequence joins TRBV15 and TRBJ1-2, with D perhaps TRBD1 (6 bases). The germline V gene has CDR1 LNHNV and CDR2 YYDKDF (reference sequence). V was clipped by 4 bases and J by 6 bases, with 18 bases between them. This CDR3 comprises 15 residues. CDR3 DNA: TGTGCCACCAGCACTTGGACAGACCATGGGGATGGCTACACCTTC. Translating it yields CATSTWTDHGDGYTF.

The gene calls are TRBV7-2 and TRBJ2-5, with TRBD1 matching 12 bases. Trimming removed 5 bases from V and 7 bases from J; junction bases left unmatched: 5. CDR3 size: 14 residues. Germline V gene sequence: CDR1 SGHTA, CDR2 FQGNSA. The CDR3 region is CASSRDRGPGTQYF. CDR3 sequence (DNA): TGTGCCAGCAGCCGGGACAGGGGGCCGGGGACCCAGTACTTC. The full variable domain, its missing parts supplied by reference TRBV7-2 and TRBJ2-5, is GAGVSQSPSNKVTEKGKDVELRCDPISGHTALYWYRQSLGQGLEFLIYFQGNSAPDKSGLPSDRFSAERTGGSVSTLTIQRTQQEDSAVYLCASSRDRGPGTQYFGPGTRLLVL.

V gene TRBV7-3 combines with J gene TRBJ2-5; no reliable D call. Per germline, CDR1 SGHTA and CDR2 FQGTGA. CDR3 length: 14 amino acids. V lost 0 bases, J lost 3 bases, and 8 bases lay in between. CDR3: CASSLTSPEETQYF. CDR3 bases: TGTGCCAGCAGCTTAACGTCCCCCGAAGAGACCCAGTACTTC.

The CDR3 region has the DNA TGTGCCTCCAGGACTAGCGGGGGTAGCGACATTCAGTACTTC. Encoded protein: CASRTSGGSDIQYF. This chain connects TRBV12-3 or TRBV12-4 to TRBJ2-4; 13 nucleotides align to TRBD2. The ends lost 11 bases at V and 8 bases at J; junction bases unmatched: 9. The CDR3 loop spans 14 amino acids.

V usage is TRBV7-9 and J usage is TRBJ2-3; no reliable D call. V lost 6 bases and J 6 bases, leaving 10 bases between the germline ends. The CDR3 has 12 residues. Per germline, CDR1 SEHNR and CDR2 FQNEAQ (reference sequence). The CDR3, as DNA: TGTGCCAGCAGGCGGACGGTTGATACGCAGTATTTT. This sequence encodes CASRRTVDTQYF.

This chain uses TRBV20-1 with TRBJ2-7; no reliable D call. Trimming took off 6 bases at V and 0 bases at J, with 6 bases between the two ends. CDR3 length equals 11 residues. In germline, CDR1 is DFQATT, CDR2 SNEGSKA (reference sequence). The CDR3 DNA follows: TGCAGTGCAGTCCTCTCCTACGAGCAGTACTTC. Translating it yields CSAVLSYEQYF.

This clonotype was seen at least ten times. The V call is TRBV5-1, the J call TRBJ1-3; no reliable D call. V shed 0 bases and J shed 4 bases, with 8 bases lying between them. This CDR3 has 14 amino acids. CDR1 is SGHRS and CDR2 is YFSETQ in the germline V gene. The CDR3 nucleotides are TGCGCCAGCAGCTTGGGGACTGCGGGAAACACCATATATTTT. This translates into CASSLGTAGNTIYF. The full variable domain, its missing parts supplied by reference TRBV5-1 and TRBJ1-3, is KAGVTQTPRYLIKTRGQQVTLSCSPISGHRSVSWYQQTPGQGLQFLFEYFSETQRNKGNFPGRFSGRQFSNSRSEMNVSTLELGDSALYLCASSLGTAGNTIYFGEGSWLTVV.

Details on this clonotype: The junction does not match germline at one end; this may be a read error. This rearrangement joins TRBV5-1 to TRBJ1-5; D not certain. Germline loops: CDR1 SGHRS, CDR2 YFSETQ. The CDR3 has 13 amino acids. The CDR3 nucleotides read TGCGCCAGCATCTTGGGCAGCAATCAGCCCCAGCATTTT. Protein sequence: CASILGSNQPQHF.

The chain has TRBV30 and TRBJ1-2; no clear D. V gave up 0 bases and J gave up 4 bases, with 3 bases separating them. The CDR3 totals 11 residues. Germline V CDR1 and CDR2: GTSNPN, SVGIG (reference sequence). The CDR3 spells CAWSVSYGYTF. The CDR3 nucleotides are TGTGCCTGGAGTGTGAGCTATGGCTACACCTTC.

The rearrangement joins TRBV5-1 to TRBJ2-4; D remains ambiguous. Trimming stripped 0 bases from V and 9 bases from J, with 7 bases between. The CDR3 is made up of 12 amino acids. Germline CDR1 and CDR2: SGHRS and YFSETQ. CDR3 residues: CASSLEAGIQYF. Here the CDR3 DNA reads TGCGCCAGCAGCTTGGAAGCTGGCATTCAGTACTTC.

This clonotype was recorded a few times. The gene calls are TRBV7-2 and TRBJ1-2, with D tentatively TRBD1 (6 bases). Germline V gene data show CDR1 as SGHTA and CDR2 as FQGNSA. V was trimmed by 8 bases and J by 4 bases, leaving 17 bases between them. There are 14 residues in the CDR3. This CDR3 reads CASRGGGVVYGYTF. The CDR3 bases are TGTGCCAGCCGCGGAGGGGGGGTTGTCTATGGCTACACCTTC.

In this sample, this clonotype turned up a few times. This chain connects TRBV9 to TRBJ2-1, with D perhaps assigned TRBD1 or TRBD2 (6 bases each). V lost 4 bases, J lost 9 bases, and 20 bases lay in between. The CDR3 sequence is 15 residues long. Germline CDR1 and CDR2: SGDLS and YYNGEE. CDR3 sequence reads: CASSPFRGEGGEQFF. As DNA, the CDR3 is TGTGCCAGCAGCCCCTTTAGGGGGGAAGGGGGTGAGCAGTTCTTC. The whole variable domain, remainder taken from reference TRBV9 and TRBJ2-1, is DSGVTQTPKHLITATGQRVTLRCSPRSGDLSVYWYQQSLDQGLQFLIQYYNGEERAKGNILERFSAQQFPDLHSELNLSSLELGDSALYFCASSPFRGEGGEQFFGPGTRLTVL.

This clonotype was found many times. The J gene is TRBJ1-2, the V gene TRBV6-5, with TRBD1 identical over 10 bases. The ends lost 5 bases at V and 1 base at J; junction bases unmatched: 1. The CDR3 runs to 14 residues. In germline, CDR1 is MNHEY, CDR2 SVGAGI. In nucleotides, the CDR3 is TGTGCCAGCAGTCGGGACAGGGGTAACTATGGCTACACCTTC. Encoded protein: CASSRDRGNYGYTF.

This clonotype showed up just a few times. The chain uses TRBV4-1 and TRBJ2-3; 10 positions agree with TRBD1. Per germline, CDR1 MGHRA and CDR2 YSYEKL. The CDR3 totals 16 residues. J lost 5 bases, V lost 3 bases, and 8 bases had no gene match. CDR3 region: CASSQIGTGVEDTQYF. CDR3 sequence (DNA): TGCGCCAGCAGCCAGATCGGGACAGGGGTGGAAGATACGCAGTATTTT.

CDR3 sequence reads: CASSLSWPTDTQYF. The CDR3 nucleotides are TGTGCCAGCAGCTTGTCGTGGCCGACGGATACGCAGTATTTT. The chain is built from TRBV5-4 and TRBJ2-3; no firm D call. The length of the CDR3 is 14 residues. Trimming removed 1 base at V and 6 bases at J, with 12 bases between. CDR1 and CDR2 (germline): SGHNT, YYREEE (reference sequence).

This chain joins TRBV4-3 and TRBJ1-2; no clear D gene. In germline, CDR1 is LGHNA, CDR2 YSLEER. This CDR3 is 16 amino acids long. The ends were cut back, 4 bases at V and 0 bases at J, with 15 bases in the middle. CDR3 DNA sequence: TGCGCCAGCAGCCCCACCTTAGTGTTAGCTAACTATGGCTACACCTTC. Translated, it gives CASSPTLVLANYGYTF.

This clonotype was recorded a few times. The rearrangement uses TRBV29-1 and TRBJ2-7, with 8 bases identical to TRBD1. Germline CDR1 reads SQVTM; CDR2 reads ANQGSEA. J was trimmed by 2 bases and V by 3 bases; bases with no gene match: 9. This CDR3 spans 15 amino acids. Written as DNA, the CDR3 is TGCAGCGTTGACGGGGGAGACAGGGGCCCCTACGAGCAGTACTTC. This encodes CSVDGGDRGPYEQYF.

V usage is TRBV4-1 and J usage is TRBJ2-7; D may be TRBD1 or TRBD2 (6 bases each). The CDR3 spans 15 residues. CDR1 MGHRA and CDR2 YSYEKL come from the germline V gene. V lost 1 base and J 3 bases, leaving 13 bases between the germline ends. The CDR3 DNA reads TGCGCCAGCAGCCAAGGAGGGGGGACGGGCTACGAGCAGTACTTC. Protein product: CASSQGGGTGYEQYF.

There are a few counts of this clonotype. The chain is built from TRBV12-3 or TRBV12-4 and TRBJ1-6; D may be TRBD1 (5 bases). This CDR3 spans 15 amino acids. V lost 6 bases, J lost 7 bases, and 16 bases lay in between. CDR3 sequence: CASSPGGSVNSPLHF. CDR3 DNA: TGTGCCAGCAGCCCTGGGGGGTCGGTGAATTCACCCCTCCACTTT.

The chain recombines TRBV29-1 with TRBJ1-2; tentatively, D is TRBD1 (5 bases). V was clipped by 6 bases and J by 8 bases, with 19 bases between them. This CDR3 has 13 amino acids. Looked up from germline, CDR1 is SQVTM and CDR2 is ANQGSEA. The CDR3, as DNA: TGCAGCGTGGCTAGTGGGCAGGGCGACGGCTACACCTTC. Translating it yields CSVASGQGDGYTF.

This clonotype was seen more than once but under ten times. V and J are TRBV12-3 or TRBV12-4 and TRBJ2-1; D possibly corresponds to TRBD2 (5 bases). V lost 8 bases and J 5 bases, leaving 22 bases between the germline ends. The CDR3 totals 16 residues. CDR3 residues: CASLFGIGGDDNEQFF. The CDR3, as DNA: TGTGCCAGCCTCTTCGGGATAGGTGGGGATGACAATGAGCAGTTCTTC.

This clonotype was counted only a few times. The chain has TRBV6-5 and TRBJ2-1; D might be TRBD2 (7 bases). Deletions cut 1 base from V and 8 bases from J, with 15 bases between. This CDR3 is built from 15 residues. Per germline, CDR1 MNHEY and CDR2 SVGAGI. The CDR3 loop reads CASSYWGGAGDEQFF. DNA of the CDR3: TGTGCCAGCAGTTACTGGGGAGGGGCAGGGGATGAGCAGTTCTTC.

This clonotype was picked up a small number of times. The chain joins TRBV6-5 to TRBJ1-3; unclear D gene. CDR3 length equals 15 residues. V was shortened by 3 bases and J by 8 bases, with 17 bases between the two germline ends. The germline CDR1 and CDR2 sequences are MNHEY and SVGAGI. The CDR3 sequence is CASSYLADPWDTIYF. CDR3 DNA: TGTGCCAGCAGTTATCTCGCTGACCCATGGGACACCATATATTTT.

The chain recombines TRBV5-1 with TRBJ2-3, with TRBD1 matching over 11 bases. The CDR3 is 16 amino acids. V shed 3 bases, J shed 4 bases, and the junction held 7 bases outside the gene matches. The germline V gene has CDR1 SGHRS and CDR2 YFSETQ. The CDR3 here is CASSWTGGMSPDTQYF. CDR3 DNA sequence: TGCGCCAGCAGCTGGACAGGGGGCATGAGTCCAGATACGCAGTATTTT.

This clonotype was observed a few times. The J gene is TRBJ2-3, the V gene TRBV20-1, with TRBD1 as a possible D gene (6 bases). Trimming pared 2 bases from V and 8 bases from J, leaving 17 bases between. CDR3 length: 14 amino acids. Germline values: CDR1 DFQATT, CDR2 SNEGSKA (reference sequence). Here the CDR3 DNA reads TGCAGTGCTAGACATACACAGGGCTCGGGTACGCAGTATTTT. Its translation: CSARHTQGSGTQYF.

The chain joins TRBV29-1 to TRBJ2-6; D ambiguous. The CDR3 length is 13 residues. V was cut by 4 bases and J by 4 bases, with 8 bases left in between. In germline, CDR1 is SQVTM, CDR2 ANQGSEA. CDR3 protein: CSVAMVGANVLTF. The CDR3 DNA is TGCAGCGTTGCCATGGTCGGGGCCAACGTCCTGACTTTC.

This chain connects TRBV11-2 to TRBJ2-1; D is unclear. Germline V lookup: CDR1 SGHAT, CDR2 FQNNGV. V shed 2 bases and J shed 9 bases, with 14 bases lying between them. The CDR3 totals 14 residues. In nucleotides, the CDR3 is TGTGCCAGCAGCTTAACTCCTGCCGGCCCTGAGCAGTTCTTC. Encoded protein: CASSLTPAGPEQFF.

This clonotype was observed a handful of times. The chain recombines TRBV6-2 or TRBV6-3 with TRBJ1-2, with no clear D. V lost 3 bases to trimming and J lost 6 bases, with 17 bases between them. Germline V lookup: CDR1 MNHEY, CDR2 SVGEGT. The CDR3 is 15 residues long. CDR3 amino acids: CASSYLVESTDGYTF. DNA for the CDR3: TGTGCCAGCAGTTATTTGGTGGAGTCGACGGATGGCTACACCTTC.